Following are 23 T cell receptor beta chains from one sample sequenced in a study of blood T cells in healthy people across ages (dated by TCRdb to the mid-2010s). Libraries were prepared through 5' RACE. Instrument used: Illumina HiSeq 2500. A second PCR of roughly 7 to 11 cycles was performed with a sample-barcoded 5' primer and a J-beta primer mix. Using fastp trimming at Q25 and MiXCR clonotype assembly, TCRdb reanalyzed the public sequencing data and kept in-frame beta chains. Entries that share a CDR3 protein sequence are merged under the most common genes and DNA. Counted in this sample were some 700,000 distinct CDR3 sequences; roughly 41% of them appeared once. Together, the top ten hold roughly 19% of the sample. Sequencing was carried out using blood. These receptors were taken from a woman aged 55-70 years in good health.

This chain uses TRBV29-1 with TRBJ2-1; D gene unclear. The V gene lost 4 bases and the J gene lost 6 bases, with 7 bases spanning the gap. The CDR3 covers 11 residues. Germline loops: CDR1 SQVTM, CDR2 ANQGSEA. DNA of the CDR3: TGCAGCGTTGTTATCCTCAATGAGCAGTTCTTC. Protein product: CSVVILNEQFF.

The rearrangement links TRBV7-2 to TRBJ2-3; D unclear. This CDR3 is built from 18 residues. The germline V gene has CDR1 SGHTA and CDR2 FQGNSA. Trimming left V 4 bases short and J 4 bases short, with 24 bases between. The CDR3 DNA is TGTGCCAGCAGCTCCGTTTTCCTTACTAATGGTATCCCAGATACGCAGTATTTT. Its protein product is CASSSVFLTNGIPDTQYF.

For this clonotype: A much larger clone differs from this one at a single base, so this may be a read error. The genes are TRBV5-5 and TRBJ2-5; a weak D match, TRBD1 (6 bases). CDR1 is SGHKS and CDR2 is YYEKEE in the germline V gene (reference sequence). The CDR3 length is 13 residues. V was clipped by 5 bases and J by 1 base, with 9 bases between them. CDR3 region: CASSGQTQETQYF. As DNA, the CDR3 is TGTGCCAGCAGTGGACAGACCCAAGAGACCCAGTACTTC.

On this clonotype: A much bigger clone sits one base away, suggesting this may be a read error. The rearrangement links TRBV29-1 to TRBJ1-4; D call uncertain. V was trimmed by 3 bases and J by 4 bases, leaving 9 bases between them. CDR1 SQVTM and CDR2 ANQGSEA come from the germline V gene. CDR3 length: 13 amino acids. The CDR3 DNA is TGCAGCGTTGATAGGAACTATAATGAAAAACTGTTTTTT. Its protein is CSVDRNYNEKLFF. The complete variable domain, with remaining parts taken from reference TRBV29-1 and TRBJ1-4, reads SAVISQKPSRDICQRGTSLTIQCQVDSQVTMMFWYRQQPGQSLTLIATANQGSEATYESGFVIDKFPISRPNLTFSTLTVSNMSPEDSSIYLCSVDRNYNEKLFFGSGTQLSVL.

This sequence joins TRBV7-2 and TRBJ2-7, with 9 bases identical to TRBD1. Germline V CDR1 and CDR2: SGHTA, FQGNSA. This CDR3 has 15 amino acids. The V gene end was trimmed by 3 bases and the J gene end by 4 bases; junction bases not matched to a gene: 7. The DNA of the CDR3 is TGTGCCAGCAGCTTTGACAGGGGGACGTTATACGAGCAGTACTTC. This translates into CASSFDRGTLYEQYF.

This clonotype was detected a few times. V gene TRBV29-1 combines with J gene TRBJ2-7; 9 positions agree with TRBD2. The germline V gene encodes CDR1 SQVTM and CDR2 ANQGSEA. The CDR3 loop spans 15 amino acids. With 3 bases clipped from V and 0 bases from J, the junction kept 6 bases outside the gene matches. CDR3 loop: CSVDSSGSSSYEQYF. The CDR3, as DNA: TGCAGCGTTGATAGTAGCGGGAGTAGCTCCTACGAGCAGTACTTC.

At least ten counts were recorded for this clonotype. This chain uses TRBV12-3 or TRBV12-4 with TRBJ2-5; D possibly corresponds to TRBD1 (7 bases). The CDR3 totals 13 residues. Trimming pared 5 bases from V and 7 bases from J, leaving 14 bases between. DNA for the CDR3: TGTGCCAGCAGTCCCCGACAGGGAGGGACCCAGTACTTC. This translates into CASSPRQGGTQYF.

In its sample, this clonotype was seen a few times. V is TRBV20-1 and J is TRBJ2-5; D gene unclear. V gave up 4 bases and J gave up 5 bases, with 11 bases separating them. The CDR3 is 12 residues long. CDR1 is DFQATT, CDR2 SNEGSKA, per germline (reference sequence). Here the CDR3 DNA reads TGCAGTGCTATCCTCTACCGGGAGACCCAGTACTTC. Its protein is CSAILYRETQYF.

This chain links TRBV5-1 with TRBJ1-5; D remains unclear. Trimming removed 4 bases at V and 5 bases at J, with 13 bases between. CDR1 is SGHRS, CDR2 YFSETQ, per germline. CDR3 size: 14 residues. The CDR3 DNA sequence: TGCGCCAGCAGCGTTGCAGGAGACGATCAGCCCCAGCATTTT. Amino acids: CASSVAGDDQPQHF.

The chain uses TRBV3-1 and TRBJ2-3; D is tentatively TRBD1 or TRBD2 (6 bases each). With 3 bases removed from V and 1 base from J, the gap between germline ends came to 14 bases. From germline, CDR1 is LGHDT and CDR2 YNNKEL (reference sequence). This CDR3 region has 16 residues. The CDR3 loop reads CASSHPLGGRTDTQYF. As DNA, the CDR3 is TGTGCCAGCAGCCACCCGTTAGGGGGGCGCACAGATACGCAGTATTTT.

The CDR3 region is CASSVGDREFNEQYF. The DNA of the CDR3 is TGCGCCAGCAGCGTTGGGGACAGGGAATTTAATGAGCAGTACTTC. The rearrangement uses TRBV5-1 and TRBJ2-1; 9 bases map to TRBD1. Judging by the DNA end, TRBJ2-7 fits better; the J call may be wrong. Germline-derived CDR1 and CDR2 are SGHRS and YFSETQ. CDR3 length: 15 amino acids.

This sequence joins TRBV6-2 or TRBV6-3 and TRBJ2-5, with D possibly TRBD1 on 5 matching bases. Trimming removed 6 bases from V and 5 bases from J, with 13 bases in between. Germline-derived CDR1 and CDR2 are MNHEY and SVGEGT. The CDR3 loop spans 13 amino acids. The CDR3 DNA reads TGTGCCAGCAGGGACACGTCCCGGGAGACCCAGTACTTC. The encoded protein is CASRDTSRETQYF.

The sample holds a few counts of this clonotype. The chain couples TRBV27 to TRBJ1-2, with 7 bases identical to TRBD1. The CDR3 is 13 residues long. Germline CDR1 reads MNHEY; CDR2 reads SMNVEV (reference sequence). V lost 4 bases to trimming and J lost 4 bases; unmatched junction nucleotides: 3. This CDR3 reads CASSYKGAYGYTF. CDR3 DNA sequence: TGTGCCAGCAGTTATAAGGGGGCCTATGGCTACACCTTC.

Notes on this clonotype: Being one base from a much bigger clone, this may be a read error. The genes are TRBV4-1 and TRBJ2-1; possible D gene TRBD2, 6 bases. Trimming stripped 0 bases from V and 13 bases from J, with 19 bases between. The V gene's germline CDR1 is MGHRA and CDR2 YSYEKL. The CDR3 sequence is 15 residues long. The CDR3 spells CASSQDMGVRETQFF. In nucleotides, the CDR3 is TGCGCCAGCAGCCAAGATATGGGGGTCCGGGAGACCCAGTTCTTC.

This clonotype was seen only once. Compared with germline, one end of the junction differs, possibly owing to a read error. The rearrangement joins TRBV3-1 to TRBJ2-3, with D unclear. This CDR3 is built from 13 residues. CDR1 and CDR2 from the germline V gene are LGHDT and YNNKEL (reference sequence). The CDR3 region is CASSQFITDTLYF. CDR3 DNA sequence: TGTGCCAGCAGCCAGTTCATCACAGATACGCTGTATTTT.

Turning to this clonotype: A single base separates this from a much larger clone, so it may be a read error. V and J are TRBV7-2 and TRBJ2-5; D possibly corresponds to TRBD2 (5 bases). CDR1 is SGHTA and CDR2 is FQGNSA in the germline V gene. The CDR3 is made up of 14 amino acids. CDR3 loop: CACSVGTGSETQYF. In nucleotides, the CDR3 is TGTGCCTGCAGCGTAGGCACGGGATCAGAGACCCAGTACTTC.

This chain joins TRBV4-2 and TRBJ2-3; 8 bases align to TRBD2. Germline V gene lookup returns CDR1 LGHNA and CDR2 YNFKEQ. The CDR3 has 17 residues. J gave up 3 bases and V 1 base, and 9 bases lay outside the gene matches. The chain's CDR3 is CASSQVRAGVETDTQYF. In nucleotides, the CDR3 is TGTGCCAGCAGCCAAGTTAGAGCGGGAGTGGAAACAGATACGCAGTATTTT.

Concerning this clonotype: Since a much larger clone is just one base distant, this may be a read error. The genes are TRBV4-1 and TRBJ2-1; 8 bases are a match to TRBD2. The CDR3 is made up of 15 amino acids. The germline V gene has CDR1 MGHRA and CDR2 YSYEKL. The chain's CDR3 is CASSQAGGFSDERFF. In DNA form, the CDR3 reads TGCGCCAGCAGCCAAGCGGGGGGGTTCTCCGATGAGCGGTTCTTC.

This clonotype has a handful of counts. The chain recombines TRBV7-2 with TRBJ2-3; the match to TRBD2 covers 7 bases. CDR1 and CDR2 (germline): SGHTA, FQGNSA. V shed 4 bases, J shed 3 bases, and the junction held 7 bases outside the gene matches. The CDR3 runs to 15 residues. This CDR3 is CASSWRGGGTDTQYF. The CDR3 region has the DNA TGTGCCAGCAGCTGGCGGGGCGGGGGAACAGATACGCAGTATTTT.

This clonotype was observed a handful of times. The rearrangement joins TRBV7-2 to TRBJ1-1; tentative D call: TRBD1 (5 bases). The CDR3 is made up of 14 amino acids. Germline V gene sequence: CDR1 SGHTA, CDR2 FQGNSA. V was clipped by 3 bases and J by 6 bases, with 14 bases between them. CDR3 bases: TGTGCCAGCAGCTTTAGGGCCTCGGGGGCTGAAGCTTTCTTT. It specifies CASSFRASGAEAFF.

A word on this clonotype: One junction end does not reproduce the germline sequence, and a read error may be involved. This chain connects TRBV4-1 to TRBJ2-3, with TRBD2 as a possible D gene (6 bases). Germline CDR1 and CDR2: MGHRA and YSYEKL. CDR3 size: 16 residues. For the CDR3, the DNA is TGCGCCAGCAGCCAAGATCGAGGGGACTGGGGTGATACGCGGTATTTT. Translation: CASSQDRGDWGDTRYF.

This clonotype was observed once. The V gene is TRBV11-2, the J gene TRBJ2-7; D is unresolved. The CDR3 covers 12 residues. Germline V lookup: CDR1 SGHAT, CDR2 FQNNGV. The V end lost 8 bases, the J end lost 2 bases, and 10 bases lay between the germline ends. The CDR3 DNA reads TGTGCCAGCGGTATACTTACCTACGAGCAGTACTTC. The encoded protein is CASGILTYEQYF. The complete variable domain, with remaining parts taken from reference TRBV11-2 and TRBJ2-7, reads EAGVAQSPRYKIIEKRQSVAFWCNPISGHATLYWYQQILGQGPKLLIQFQNNGVVDDSQLPKDRFSAERLKGVDSTLKIQPAKLEDSAVYLCASGILTYEQYFGPGTRLTVT.

A few counts support this clonotype. This rearrangement joins TRBV5-5 to TRBJ2-7; no clear D gene. Trimming cost V 1 base and J 9 bases, with 8 bases left between them. The CDR3 is 11 amino acids. Germline V lookup: CDR1 SGHKS, CDR2 YYEKEE (reference sequence). CDR3 coding DNA: TGTGCCAGCAGCTTGTCCCAGCCGCAGTACTTC. Translated, it gives CASSLSQPQYF.